The clone carrying this T cell receptor (beta chain) came up a few times. This entry is derived from a study of shared T cell receptors in the human thymus. The CDR3 sequence is 18 residues long. The V gene end was trimmed by 2 bases and the J gene end by 2 bases; junction bases not matched to a gene: 8. Looked up from germline, CDR1 is MNHEY and CDR2 is SMNVEV (reference sequence). Sequencing was performed with immunoSEQ multiplex PCR; in TCRdb, only in-frame clones are kept and a portion is missing. The data show just under 550,000 clones, approximately 78% seen once. The sample was also reused in another study, on human thymus T cells. That study adds: Corrective surgery for congenital heart defects was being performed on the healthy Finnish infants who were the donors. An apparent bias in V and J gene usage was seen in thymic and blood repertoires.

The V gene is TRBV27, the J gene TRBJ2-3; TRBD2 matches 12 bases. The TCR comes from a boy younger than two with a congenital heart defect. Sequencing used thymocytes. Here the CDR3 DNA reads TGTGCCAGCAGTTTAGGTGCGGGGACTAGCGGGTCCACAGATACGCAGTATTTT. Translating it yields CASSLGAGTSGSTDTQYF.